This TCR beta chain comes out of a study of a mutant IDH1 vaccine in newly diagnosed glioma. About this clone: Its antigen is unknown.

The CDR3 has 16 residues. Germline V CDR1 and CDR2: SGHAT, FQNNGV. The V and J ends lost 5 bases and 4 bases respectively, with 18 bases between them. Time point specified: week 11, during vaccination. In every dose of vaccine, 300 ug of mutant IDH1 20-mer peptide was given alongside topical imiquimod. The donor cohort comprised cases of new WHO grade 3 or 4 IDH1-mutant, ATRX-lost astrocytoma. Produced via immunoSEQ multiplex PCR; TCRdb's table is partial and in-frame only. Among some 23,000 clones listed, over 75% were seen once. The clonotype comes from a woman aged 18-35 years with glioma. The chain is built from TRBV11-2 and TRBJ2-1; the D gene is possibly TRBD2 (6 bases). This sample comprised PBMCs, obtained from a glioma patient whose treatment included an IDH1 peptide vaccine. CDR3 amino acids: CASSPGRAGLYNEQFF. The CDR3 coding sequence is TGTGCCAGCAGCCCTGGGCGAGCGGGCCTATACAATGAGCAGTTCTTC.